What follows are 29 T cell receptor beta chains derived from one specimen sequenced in a study of neurological immune-mediated disorders. TCRdb itself ran the 5' RACE reads through MiXCR, one entry per CDR3 protein. The profile shows nearly 60,000 distinct CDR3 sequences, 3% to 3.5% of them singletons. The specimen was PBMCs. The receptors were sampled from a woman aged 60 to 75 with multiple sclerosis.

This clonotype has a count of ten or more. The chain carries TRBV7-9 and TRBJ2-5; no reliable D call. The CDR3 spans 13 residues. The ends were cut back, 5 bases at V and 7 bases at J, with 14 bases in the middle. Germline-derived CDR1 and CDR2 are SEHNR and FQNEAQ (reference sequence). CDR3 loop: CASSPTPVGTQYF. The CDR3 DNA follows: TGTGCCAGCAGCCCAACCCCAGTGGGGACCCAGTACTTC.

As concerns this clonotype: A single base separates this from a much larger clone, so it may be a read error. The chain has TRBV7-9 and TRBJ1-1; D uncertain. Looked up from germline, CDR1 is SEHNR and CDR2 is FQNEAQ (reference sequence). The CDR3 is 14 amino acids. Trimming cost V 4 bases and J 0 bases, with 9 bases left between them. This CDR3 is CASSYPPVNTEAFF. CDR3 nucleotide sequence: TGTGCCAGCAGCTACCCGCCCGTGAACACTGAAGCTTTCTTT.

This clonotype occurred many times. The V call is TRBV20-1, the J call TRBJ2-1; D remains unclear. The CDR3 length is 12 residues. The germline CDR1 and CDR2 sequences are DFQATT and SNEGSKA (reference sequence). The V and J ends lost 5 bases and 4 bases respectively, with 9 bases between them. The CDR3 region has the DNA TGCAGTGCTTTTGGAATATACAATGAGCAGTTCTTC. Residues: CSAFGIYNEQFF.

For this clonotype: A much larger clone differs by one base, so this may be a read error. The chain joins TRBV6-5 to TRBJ1-2; D remains unclear. Per the germline V gene, CDR1 is MNHEY and CDR2 is SVGAGI. CDR3 length equals 15 residues. Trimming took 0 bases from V and 1 from J, leaving 9 bases between them. The CDR3 DNA is TGTGCCAGCAGTTACTCGACTGAGAATAACTATGGCTACACCTTC. It specifies CASSYSTENNYGYTF.

This clonotype occurred many times. In DNA form, the CDR3 reads TGCACCACTAGCGGGGGGCTCTCCTACGAGCAGTACTTC. This translates into CTTSGGLSYEQYF. This chain uses TRBV20-1 with TRBJ2-7, with 12 bases matching TRBD2. Germline V gene data show CDR1 as DFQATT and CDR2 as SNEGSKA (reference sequence). The length of the CDR3 is 13 residues.

In this sample, this clonotype turned up many times. The chain combines TRBV10-3 with TRBJ2-5, with D possibly called TRBD1 or TRBD2 (5 bases each). CDR1 and CDR2 (germline): ENHRY, SYGVKD. V lost 10 bases to trimming and J lost 3 bases, with 12 bases between them. The CDR3 runs 12 residues. The CDR3 loop is CATTGTEETQYF. In DNA form, the CDR3 reads TGTGCCACCACCGGGACGGAAGAGACCCAGTACTTC.

Ten or more counts support this clonotype. V and J are TRBV10-3 and TRBJ2-1; D is possibly TRBD2 (6 bases). The V gene's germline CDR1 is ENHRY and CDR2 SYGVKD. The CDR3 is 15 amino acids. The V end lost 6 bases, the J end lost 7 bases, and 19 bases lay between the germline ends. Here the CDR3 reads CAISPTGRDLNEQFF. The CDR3 DNA follows: TGTGCCATCAGCCCAACCGGGAGAGATTTGAATGAGCAGTTCTTC.

This clonotype was seen at least ten times. The chain couples TRBV7-2 to TRBJ2-7; 8 bases are a match to TRBD2. V shed 5 bases and J 2 bases; nucleotides not matched to a gene: 8. This CDR3 spans 15 amino acids. Germline CDR1 and CDR2: SGHTA and FQGNSA. CDR3 loop: CASSPDGGGTYEQYF. CDR3 bases: TGTGCCAGCAGCCCCGATGGCGGGGGGACCTACGAGCAGTACTTC. Based on the CDR3 plus reference TRBV7-2 and TRBJ2-7, the full variable domain is GAGVSQSPSNKVTEKGKDVELRCDPISGHTALYWYRQSLGQGLEFLIYFQGNSAPDKSGLPSDRFSAERTGGSVSTLTIQRTQQEDSAVYLCASSPDGGGTYEQYFGPGTRLTVT.

This clonotype was seen at least ten times. This chain connects TRBV28 to TRBJ1-2, with TRBD1 matching over 8 bases. With 7 bases clipped from V and 1 base from J, the junction kept 5 bases outside the gene matches. Germline V lookup: CDR1 MDHEN, CDR2 SYDVKM. The CDR3 length is 14 residues. CDR3 protein: CASMGTGHNYGYTF. For the CDR3, the DNA is TGTGCCAGCATGGGGACAGGCCATAACTATGGCTACACCTTC.

The table lists this clonotype with a few counts. The V gene is TRBV5-5, the J gene TRBJ2-7, with D perhaps TRBD2 (5 bases). The V end lost 2 bases, the J end lost 3 bases, and 9 bases lay between the germline ends. Germline V lookup: CDR1 SGHKS, CDR2 YYEKEE (reference sequence). This CDR3 is 13 amino acids long. This chain's CDR3 is CASSFSGVYEQYF. The CDR3 region has the DNA TGTGCCAGCAGCTTTTCCGGGGTCTACGAGCAGTACTTC.

This clonotype has at least ten counts. Written as DNA, the CDR3 is TGTGCCAGCAGTTTAGTAGCTTCGAACACCGGGGAGCTGTTTTTT. Translation: CASSLVASNTGELFF. This rearrangement joins TRBV27 to TRBJ2-2, with D uncertain. Deletions cut 2 bases from V and 0 bases from J, with 7 bases between. This CDR3 has 15 amino acids. The germline CDR1 and CDR2 sequences are MNHEY and SMNVEV (reference sequence).

This clonotype was observed many times. The chain employs TRBV12-3 or TRBV12-4 and TRBJ2-4, with 10 positions matching TRBD1. This CDR3 region has 15 residues. The V gene end was trimmed by 6 bases and the J gene end by 9 bases; junction bases not matched to a gene: 11. In DNA, the CDR3 is TGTGCCAGCAGCCAGGGAGGGGGACAGGGGACCATTCAGTACTTC. Its translation: CASSQGGGQGTIQYF.

This clonotype appeared a few times. Written as DNA, the CDR3 is TGTGCCACCAGTGATCACACAGTGGGTGGCTACACCTTC. Amino acids: CATSDHTVGGYTF. This rearrangement joins TRBV24-1 to TRBJ1-2; D gene ambiguous. The CDR3 has 13 residues. V lost 3 bases and J lost 7, with 11 bases in between. CDR1 is KGHDR and CDR2 is SFDVKD in the germline V gene.

This clonotype has at least ten counts. This chain connects TRBV6-2 or TRBV6-3 to TRBJ2-1; 7 bases are a match to TRBD2. The V segment lost 8 bases and the J segment 0 bases; nucleotides outside the gene matches: 4. The CDR3 has 14 residues. Germline V gives CDR1 MNHEY, CDR2 SVGEGT. CDR3 loop: CASRPGGSYNEQFF. In nucleotides, the CDR3 is TGTGCCAGCCGACCGGGGGGCTCCTACAATGAGCAGTTCTTC.

This clonotype was counted at least ten times. The chain links TRBV5-1 to TRBJ2-7, with 7 bases that match TRBD1. The CDR3 totals 14 residues. Per the germline V gene, CDR1 is SGHRS and CDR2 is YFSETQ. The ends lost 4 bases at V and 2 bases at J; junction bases unmatched: 6. For the CDR3, the DNA is TGCGCCAGCAGCCTCAGACAGGGCCCCTACGAGCAGTACTTC. Its protein is CASSLRQGPYEQYF.

This clonotype was seen many times. The chain uses TRBV10-3 and TRBJ2-7, with D possibly called TRBD1 or TRBD2 (6 bases each). Germline CDR1 reads ENHRY; CDR2 reads SYGVKD. This CDR3 has 16 residues. Trimming took off 3 bases at V and 0 bases at J, with 15 bases between the two ends. The CDR3 DNA follows: TGTGCCATCAGTGATTACGGGGGCCTGAGCTCCTACGAGCAGTACTTC. It specifies CAISDYGGLSSYEQYF.

This clonotype was observed a handful of times. The chain combines TRBV12-3 or TRBV12-4 with TRBJ2-1; a weak D match, TRBD2 (7 bases). V was pared by 2 bases and J by 0 bases, with 11 bases between. The CDR3 length is 16 residues. The CDR3 sequence: CASSLFGGLSYNEQFF. CDR3 DNA sequence: TGTGCCAGCAGTTTATTCGGGGGGCTCTCCTACAATGAGCAGTTCTTC.

This clonotype was recorded many times. This chain joins TRBV3-1 and TRBJ1-4; no firm D call. The ends were cut back, 0 bases at V and 3 bases at J, with 5 bases in the middle. The germline V gene encodes CDR1 LGHDT and CDR2 YNNKEL (reference sequence). This CDR3 region has 14 residues. The CDR3 region is CASSQDWANEKLFF. CDR3 nucleotide sequence: TGTGCCAGCAGCCAAGACTGGGCTAATGAAAAACTGTTTTTT.

This clonotype was counted at least ten times. This chain joins TRBV20-1 and TRBJ1-6, with D unresolved. Germline V gene data show CDR1 as DFQATT and CDR2 as SNEGSKA (reference sequence). V lost 0 bases, J lost 10 bases, and 19 bases lay in between. This CDR3 has 16 amino acids. Written as DNA, the CDR3 is TGCAGTGCTAGAGATCTGACGCCCGGTTTTTGGTCACCCCTCCACTTT. Amino acid sequence: CSARDLTPGFWSPLHF.

In this sample, this clonotype turned up many times. The chain employs TRBV10-3 and TRBJ1-2, with D maybe TRBD1 (5 bases). This CDR3 is built from 16 residues. V lost 7 bases and J lost 7, with 25 bases in between. In germline, CDR1 is ENHRY, CDR2 SYGVKD. CDR3 region: CAINKFLDSRRGGYTF. CDR3 DNA: TGTGCCATCAATAAGTTTCTTGACAGCCGTAGGGGTGGCTACACCTTC.

This clonotype occurred many times. The chain employs TRBV20-1 and TRBJ2-1, with 11 bases matching TRBD2. Trimming removed 3 bases from V and 1 base from J; junction bases left unmatched: 14. Germline CDR1 and CDR2: DFQATT and SNEGSKA (reference sequence). CDR3 size: 19 residues. In nucleotides, the CDR3 is TGCAGTGCTAGGGGACTAGCGGCCCCCTACCCCGGATCCTACAATGAGCAGTTCTTC. It encodes CSARGLAAPYPGSYNEQFF.

This clonotype was counted many times. The gene calls are TRBV4-1 and TRBJ1-6; possibly TRBD1 for D (6 bases). V was shortened by 1 base and J by 7 bases, with 17 bases between the two germline ends. CDR1 MGHRA and CDR2 YSYEKL come from the germline V gene. The CDR3 is 17 residues long. CDR3 residues: CASSQAFRGQDNSPLHF. The CDR3 DNA is TGCGCCAGCAGCCAAGCATTCCGGGGACAAGACAATTCACCCCTCCACTTT.

This clonotype was seen at least ten times. The chain is built from TRBV5-5 and TRBJ2-3; tentative D call: TRBD2 (5 bases). CDR1 is SGHKS, CDR2 YYEKEE, per germline (reference sequence). Trimming took off 0 bases at V and 1 base at J, with 12 bases between the two ends. This CDR3 spans 16 amino acids. CDR3 in DNA: TGTGCCAGCAGCTTGGATCCTCGGCGGGGCACAGATACGCAGTATTTT. It translates to CASSLDPRRGTDTQYF.

This clonotype occurred many times. CDR3 loop: CSASTQRVYNSPLHF. The CDR3, as DNA: TGCAGTGCTAGCACACAGCGGGTCTATAATTCACCCCTCCACTTT. The chain joins TRBV20-1 to TRBJ1-6, with D hard to call. The germline gives CDR1 DFQATT, CDR2 SNEGSKA (reference sequence). V was pared by 3 bases and J by 3 bases, with 12 bases between. The CDR3 length is 15 residues.

This clonotype was detected ten times or more. This chain links TRBV28 with TRBJ2-1; the D is unclear. Germline loops: CDR1 MDHEN, CDR2 SYDVKM. The CDR3 covers 14 residues. With 2 bases removed from V and 4 bases from J, the gap between germline ends came to 9 bases. For the CDR3, the DNA is TGTGCCAGCAGTTTACCCGGGCCTTACAATGAGCAGTTCTTC. It is translated as CASSLPGPYNEQFF.

This clonotype came up many times. The rearrangement links TRBV11-2 to TRBJ2-5; 11 bases are shared with TRBD2. V trimming: 5 bases; J trimming: 3 bases; junction bases outside the gene matches: 2. Germline CDR1 and CDR2: SGHAT and FQNNGV. The CDR3 length is 14 residues. CDR3 sequence reads: CASSPTSGEETQYF. The CDR3 coding sequence is TGTGCCAGCAGCCCGACTAGCGGGGAAGAGACCCAGTACTTC.

In this sample, this clonotype turned up many times. The chain links TRBV29-1 to TRBJ2-5; D is perhaps TRBD1 or TRBD2 (9 bases each). There are 17 residues in the CDR3. V was cut by 7 bases and J by 4 bases, with 28 bases left in between. From germline, CDR1 is SQVTM and CDR2 ANQGSEA. The CDR3 coding sequence is TGCAGCGCAAACAGGGGGCTTAGCGGGAGTTTCGTAGAGACCCAGTACTTC. Amino acid sequence: CSANRGLSGSFVETQYF.

This clonotype showed up many times. The gene calls are TRBV5-1 and TRBJ1-1; D gene uncertain. V was cut by 4 bases and J by 3 bases, with 13 bases left in between. The CDR3 spans 14 residues. The V gene's germline CDR1 is SGHRS and CDR2 YFSETQ. CDR3 bases: TGCGCCAGCAGCCCCCAGTCGGGCTACACTGAAGCTTTCTTT. It codes for CASSPQSGYTEAFF.

This clonotype was observed at least ten times. The rearrangement joins TRBV6-5 to TRBJ2-5; D is undetermined. Trimming shortened V by 0 bases and J by 7 bases, and 9 bases separated the two germline ends. Looked up from germline, CDR1 is MNHEY and CDR2 is SVGAGI. This CDR3 is 13 amino acids long. In DNA form, the CDR3 reads TGTGCCAGCAGTTACTCCCCGGTTTCGACCCAGTACTTC. Amino acid sequence: CASSYSPVSTQYF.